Following are 2 T cell receptor beta chains from one sample sequenced in a study of blood T cell repertoires in COVID-19. The table came from immunoSEQ multiplex PCR; TCRdb's copy has only in-frame clones and leaves some out. The data contain 130,000 to 150,000 clones, over 75% of them seen just once; the ten biggest clones take up over 1.5%. Sequencing was performed on peripheral blood. These receptor sequences come from a man in his 70s with acute or convalescent COVID-19.

The chain carries TRBV5-1 and TRBJ1-1; 7 bases line up with TRBD1. The CDR3 length is 13 residues. With 4 bases clipped from V and 7 bases from J, the junction kept 7 bases outside the gene matches. Per the germline V gene, CDR1 is SGHRS and CDR2 is YFSETQ. This CDR3 is CASSPGTDLEAFF. The CDR3 region has the DNA TGCGCCAGCAGCCCTGGGACAGACCTTGAAGCTTTCTTT.

The chain couples TRBV19 to TRBJ1-1; 8 bases match TRBD1. The germline V gene has CDR1 LNHDA and CDR2 SQIVND (reference sequence). The V segment lost 3 bases and the J segment 12 bases; nucleotides outside the gene matches: 3. The CDR3 is 11 amino acids. The CDR3 bases are TGTGCCAGTAGTATCAACAGGGGGACTTTCTTT. This sequence encodes CASSINRGTFF.